The clone carrying this T cell receptor (beta chain) was detected only a few times. Its antigen is not identified. This entry belongs to a study of CD8 T cells in ankylosing spondylitis. As the method for making TCR beta libraries, quantitative 5'-RACE with molecular barcodes was used. TCRdb processed the 5' RACE reads anew with MiXCR; each CDR3 protein has one entry. The table lists a few hundred thousand distinct CDR3 sequences, approximately 17% of them singletons, with approximately 1% in the top ten. Study outcomes and limitations: Earlier work had already found some motif variants in reactive arthritis synovial fluid and blood. From matched ankylosing spondylitis synovial fluid, disease-linked clones were reportedly recovered at significantly enriched levels. Fewer than ten highly homologous variants made up a TCR beta motif that seemed to typify ankylosing spondylitis blood. Disease-linked clones bore a CD8+ phenotype, appearing relatively rarely in peripheral blood.

This CDR3 comprises 15 residues. Trimming shortened V by 2 bases and J by 15 bases, and 20 bases separated the two germline ends. The germline V gene encodes CDR1 MNHEY and CDR2 SVGAGI. The specimen was blood, either unsorted or a sorted T cell fraction (not recorded which). The V gene is TRBV6-5, the J gene TRBJ1-6; D may be TRBD1 (5 bases). This TCR was recovered from a male donor with ankylosing spondylitis. CDR3 DNA sequence: TGTGCCAGCAGTTACGGCGGGCAGGAGAGTAGGGGCCTCCACTTT. Translation gives CASSYGGQESRGLHF.